This is a list of T cell receptor beta chains from one sample in a study of blood T cell repertoires in COVID-19. TCRdb keeps only in-frame clones here, not all; method: immunoSEQ multiplex PCR. The data contain about 250,000 clones, around 90% of them singletons. The sequencing sample was made of peripheral blood. These receptors originate from a woman aged 40 to 49 who had recovered from COVID-19. Each CDR3 is given with its conserved first and last residue. D genes are given only for firm matches.

cdr3_aa	j_call	d_call	v_call
CASSQDIIPGTASYEQYF	TRBJ2-7	TRBD1	TRBV3-1/TRBV3-2
CASIEGGTPYGYTF	TRBJ1-2	.	TRBV19
CASSPPGAVSGANVLTF	TRBJ2-6	.	TRBV18
CSVEGVHSANYGYTF	TRBJ1-2	.	TRBV29-1
CASSQPGLARYEQFF	TRBJ2-1	TRBD2	TRBV7-2
CASSVEEGSGANVLTF	TRBJ2-6	.	TRBV9
CASSYLDRSNTEAFF	TRBJ1-1	.	TRBV7-9
CASSPQWSSTEAFF	TRBJ1-1	.	TRBV5-8
CASSYGRTNTEAFF	TRBJ1-1	.	TRBV6-5
CASSLHGGTETQYF	TRBJ2-5	.	TRBV5-5
CASRPSGRFSSYNEQFF	TRBJ2-1	TRBD2	TRBV27
CASTRTDRVNSPLHF	TRBJ1-6	TRBD1	TRBV19
CATSAGATTGELFF	TRBJ2-2	.	TRBV24-1
CASSAAIAGGSTDTQYF	TRBJ2-3	TRBD2	TRBV9
CAWSVGSSGTETQYF	TRBJ2-5	TRBD2	TRBV30
CASSVQLETQYF	TRBJ2-5	.	TRBV2
CASSPGHPFAEAFF	TRBJ1-1	.	TRBV7-3
CSVGDIGYEKLFF	TRBJ1-4	.	TRBV29-1
CASSLATRGMDYGYTF	TRBJ1-2	TRBD1	TRBV7-9
CASSLSGEQYF	TRBJ2-7	.	TRBV5-4
CASSPTGSQPQHF	TRBJ1-5	.	TRBV3-1/TRBV3-2
CASSLGPEQYF	TRBJ2-7	.	TRBV5-4
CASSSLLVGGSGDEQYF	TRBJ2-7	TRBD2	TRBV5-1
CASSQDETDVGDEQYF	TRBJ2-7	.	TRBV4-2
CAWSWGQGARGHEQYF	TRBJ2-7	TRBD1	TRBV30
CASSVAPSSDNEQFF	TRBJ2-1	.	TRBV9
CASSTRQGAATEAFF	TRBJ1-1	TRBD1	TRBV11-3
CASSPSDRPEGSNF	TRBJ2-7	.	TRBV18
CSAGGQETQYF	TRBJ2-5	.	TRBV20-1